This T cell receptor beta chain was sequenced for a study of identical twins. The V end lost 5 bases, the J end lost 3 bases, and 10 bases lay between the germline ends. Looked up from germline, CDR1 is KGHDR and CDR2 is SFDVKD. The CDR3 is 14 residues long. cDNA molecules carried unique molecular identifiers, and template switching added a universal primer site. TCRdb passed the 5' RACE reads through MiXCR, listing each CDR3 protein once. The data show roughly 250,000 distinct CDR3 sequences, about 14% seen once. The sample holds many counts of this clonotype. This chain uses TRBV24-1 with TRBJ2-1; D is unresolved. The sequence came from a woman between 18 and 30 years old in good health. Sequencing was carried out using memory (CD45RO+) T cells sorted from blood. The CDR3, as DNA: TGTGCCACCAGTGCAGGAGCGATCTACAATGAGCAGTTCTTC. The encoded protein is CATSAGAIYNEQFF.